This T cell receptor beta chain was sequenced during a study of cytomegalovirus exposure and HLA in healthy donors. General study results and limits: TCR beta sequences reportedly predicted most subjects' HLA-A and HLA-B alleles accurately. In a later analysis, compared with equally common non-associated chains, HLA-associated beta chains were more expanded.

In the PCR, 60 Vbeta and 13 Jbeta primers were used. Sequencing used immunoSEQ multiplex PCR; TCRdb keeps in-frame clones, though not all of them. The sample lists 150,000 or so clones, 76% occurring once. Germline V gene lookup returns CDR1 SEHNR and CDR2 FQNEAQ (reference sequence). CDR3 size: 13 residues. Losses at the gene ends were 5 bases for V and 8 bases for J; bases not matched to a gene: 6. A word on this clone: Its antigen is still unknown.

This TCR was sampled from a male donor in good health and CMV-seronegative. The genes are TRBV7-9 and TRBJ2-4, with 7 bases lining up with TRBD2. The specimen sequenced was PBMCs. Here the CDR3 reads CASSARRGDIQYF. In DNA form, the CDR3 reads TGTGCCAGCAGCGCAAGACGGGGGGACATTCAGTACTTC.